This T cell receptor (beta chain) was captured in a study of T cell changes during pregnancy in multiple sclerosis. V trimming: 0 bases; J trimming: 6 bases; junction bases outside the gene matches: 6. The CDR3 is 16 residues long. The germline V gene encodes CDR1 SGDLS and CDR2 YYNGEE. Assay used: immunoSEQ multiplex PCR; TCRdb lists only in-frame clones, some missing. In the table there are some 87,000 clones, about 96% of which are singletons. The J gene is TRBJ1-1, the V gene TRBV9; 12 bases fit TRBD1. The clonotype was recovered from a female donor with multiple sclerosis, enrolled in a pregnancy study. The sample in question was peripheral blood, obtained in the second trimester of pregnancy. In DNA, the CDR3 is TGTGCCAGCAGCGTAGCCGGGACAGGGGGCTCACCTGAAGCTTTCTTT. It encodes CASSVAGTGGSPEAFF.